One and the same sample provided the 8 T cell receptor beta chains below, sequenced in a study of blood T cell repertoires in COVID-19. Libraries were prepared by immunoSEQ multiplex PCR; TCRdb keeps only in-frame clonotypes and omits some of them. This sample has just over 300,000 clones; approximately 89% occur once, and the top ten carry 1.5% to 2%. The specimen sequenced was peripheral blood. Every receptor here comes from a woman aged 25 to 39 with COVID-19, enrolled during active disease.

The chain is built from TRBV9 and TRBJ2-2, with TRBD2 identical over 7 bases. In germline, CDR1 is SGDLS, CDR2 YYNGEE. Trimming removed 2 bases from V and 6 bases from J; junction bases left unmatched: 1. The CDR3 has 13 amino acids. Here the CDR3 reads CASSVTSAGELFF. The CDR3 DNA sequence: TGTGCCAGCAGCGTCACTAGCGCCGGGGAGCTGTTTTTT.

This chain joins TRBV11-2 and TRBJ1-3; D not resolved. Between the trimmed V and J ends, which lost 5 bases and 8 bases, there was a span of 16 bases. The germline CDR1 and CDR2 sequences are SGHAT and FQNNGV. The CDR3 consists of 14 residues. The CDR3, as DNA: TGTGCCAGCAGCCGAGGAGCGGCCAGAGACACCATATATTTT. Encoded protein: CASSRGAARDTIYF.

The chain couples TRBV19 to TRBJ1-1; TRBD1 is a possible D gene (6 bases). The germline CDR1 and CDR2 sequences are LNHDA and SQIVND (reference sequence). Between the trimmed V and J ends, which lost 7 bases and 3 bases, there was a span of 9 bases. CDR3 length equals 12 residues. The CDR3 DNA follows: TGTGCCAGTACTGGGGGCTACACTGAAGCTTTCTTT. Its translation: CASTGGYTEAFF. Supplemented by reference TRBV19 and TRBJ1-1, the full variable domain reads DGGITQSPKYLFRKEGQNVTLSCEQNLNHDAMYWYRQDPGQGLRLIYYSQIVNDFQKGDIAEGYSVSREKKESFPLTVTSAQKNPTAFYLCASTGGYTEAFFGQGTRLTVV.

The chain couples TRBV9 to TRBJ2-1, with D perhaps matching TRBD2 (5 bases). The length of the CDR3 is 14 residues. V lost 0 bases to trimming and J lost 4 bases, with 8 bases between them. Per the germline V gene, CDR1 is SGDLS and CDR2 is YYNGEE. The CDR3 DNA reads TGTGCCAGCAGCGTAGGCGGGTCGTACAATGAGCAGTTCTTC. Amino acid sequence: CASSVGGSYNEQFF. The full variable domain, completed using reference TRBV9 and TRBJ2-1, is DSGVTQTPKHLITATGQRVTLRCSPRSGDLSVYWYQQSLDQGLQFLIQYYNGEERAKGNILERFSAQQFPDLHSELNLSSLELGDSALYFCASSVGGSYNEQFFGPGTRLTVL.

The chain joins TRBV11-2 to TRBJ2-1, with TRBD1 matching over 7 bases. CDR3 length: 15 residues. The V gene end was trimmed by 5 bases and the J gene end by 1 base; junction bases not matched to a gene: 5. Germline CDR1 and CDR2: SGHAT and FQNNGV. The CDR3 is CASSQGQSSYNEQFF. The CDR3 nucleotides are TGTGCCAGCAGCCAGGGACAGTCGTCCTACAATGAGCAGTTCTTC. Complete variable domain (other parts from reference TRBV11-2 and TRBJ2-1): EAGVAQSPRYKIIEKRQSVAFWCNPISGHATLYWYQQILGQGPKLLIQFQNNGVVDDSQLPKDRFSAERLKGVDSTLKIQPAKLEDSAVYLCASSQGQSSYNEQFFGPGTRLTVL.

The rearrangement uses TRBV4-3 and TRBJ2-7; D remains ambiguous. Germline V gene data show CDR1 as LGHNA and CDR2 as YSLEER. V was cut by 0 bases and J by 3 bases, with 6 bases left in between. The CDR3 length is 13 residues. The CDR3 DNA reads TGCGCCAGCAGCCAAGATCTGAGCTACGAGCAGTACTTC. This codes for CASSQDLSYEQYF.

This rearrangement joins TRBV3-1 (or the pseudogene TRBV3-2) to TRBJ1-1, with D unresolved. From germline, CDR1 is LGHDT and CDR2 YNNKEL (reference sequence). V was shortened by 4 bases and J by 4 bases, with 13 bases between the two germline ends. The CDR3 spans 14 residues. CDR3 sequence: CASSPLSGRTEAFF. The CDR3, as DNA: TGTGCCAGCAGCCCTCTGAGCGGCCGCACTGAAGCTTTCTTT.

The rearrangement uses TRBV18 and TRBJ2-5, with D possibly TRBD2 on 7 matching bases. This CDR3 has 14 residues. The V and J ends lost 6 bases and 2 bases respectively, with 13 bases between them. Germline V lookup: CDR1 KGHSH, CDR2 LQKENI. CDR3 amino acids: CASSRGALQETQYF. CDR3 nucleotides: TGTGCCAGCTCCCGGGGGGCGCTTCAAGAGACCCAGTACTTC.